The clone carrying this T cell receptor (beta chain) was recorded a few times. Its specificity is unknown. V lost 4 bases to trimming and J lost 2 bases; unmatched junction nucleotides: 9. Germline V lookup: CDR1 SQVTM, CDR2 ANQGSEA. The CDR3 has 15 amino acids. Each CDR3 protein gets one entry after TCRdb re-called the RT-PCR reads with MiXCR. The sample has a few hundred thousand distinct CDR3 sequences, approximately 15% seen once. These data belong to a study of response to subunit inactivated influenza vaccine. Findings and caveats of the study: Only a handful of new T cells, the authors suggested, are recruited with each seasonal influenza vaccination.

This specimen was PBMCs from blood, taken approximately 13 days after vaccination. The receptor was derived from a man aged 50 or older who received an inactivated influenza vaccine. The chain combines TRBV29-1 with TRBJ1-2; 8 bases fit TRBD1. The CDR3 loop reads CSVGVGGQANYGYTF. Written as DNA, the CDR3 is TGCAGCGTTGGAGTGGGGGGACAGGCCAACTATGGCTACACCTTC.